The source of this T cell receptor beta chain is a study of OX40 agonist ivuxolimab in advanced cancers. Turning to the study itself: Patients took ivuxolimab, an agonistic anti-OX40 (CD134) antibody. Study outcomes and limitations: Dosing at 0.1 to 3.0 mg/kg was accompanied by clonal expansion of CD4+ and CD8+ blood T cells by week 6.

The CDR3 has 18 residues. Deletions cut 5 bases from V and 1 base from J, with 24 bases between. Germline V gives CDR1 MDHEN, CDR2 SYDVKM. In regard to this clone: The target antigen is unknown.

TCRdb's copy holds only in-frame clones and misses some; the assay was immunoSEQ multiplex PCR. The sample has 25,000 or so clones, 75% to 90% seen once. The chain recombines TRBV28 with TRBJ2-7; D is unresolved. The clonotype comes from an adult with an advanced solid tumor such as melanoma, head and neck, liver or kidney cancer. Source: CD4+ or CD8+ T cells sorted from blood, taken in a trial of the OX40 agonist ivuxolimab. This CDR3 is CASSLTDHPLTPSYEQYF. DNA of the CDR3: TGTGCCAGCAGTCTCACGGACCACCCGCTCACTCCTTCCTACGAGCAGTACTTC.